This T cell receptor beta chain comes out of a study of blood T cells in healthy people across ages. Study information: T cells yielded about one barcoded beta molecule per two cells through template switching. Whole-study findings and limits: One million T cells yielded diversity estimates that were considered underestimates. More naive CD4+ cells and higher diversity marked long-lived donors relative to aged donors.

A J-beta primer mix and a sample-barcoded 5' primer were used in a second PCR of roughly 7 to 12 cycles. TCRdb reprocessed the 5' RACE reads via MiXCR and lists one record per CDR3 protein. Of hundreds of thousands of distinct CDR3 sequences in the sample, roughly 30% were seen once. Germline values: CDR1 DFQATT, CDR2 SNEGSKA (reference sequence). Trimming at V came to 2 bases and at J to 3 bases, leaving 6 bases not matched to a gene. The CDR3 loop spans 14 amino acids. This clonotype was detected only a few times. Its antigen is not known. The rearrangement uses TRBV20-1 and TRBJ1-2; 7 bases map to TRBD1. This clonotype was sampled from an elderly woman in good health. Source material: blood. CDR3 residues: CSARSFTGDYGYTF. The DNA of the CDR3 is TGCAGTGCTAGATCGTTCACAGGGGACTATGGCTACACCTTC.